The 16 T cell receptor beta chains below come from one sample, sequenced in a study of shared clonotypes between healthy human individuals. The table came from immunoSEQ multiplex PCR; TCRdb's copy has only in-frame clones and leaves some out. Here the sample spans fewer than 1 million clones, 96% being singletons. CD45RO-negative, CCR7-positively selected cells formed the naive CD8 fraction, excluding terminally differentiated effector memory CD45RA+ cells. The specimen sequenced was naive CD8+ T cells sorted from blood. These receptors were collected from a man aged 30-40 years in good health.

The CDR3 region is CASTPLRVPGLAGEQYF. DNA for the CDR3: TGTGCCAGCACCCCCCTTCGGGTACCGGGACTAGCGGGCGAGCAGTACTTC. V and J are TRBV7-8 and TRBJ2-7, with 12 bases identical to TRBD2. Germline V gives CDR1 SGHVS, CDR2 FQNEAQ. The CDR3 is made up of 17 amino acids. V lost 7 bases, J lost 6 bases, and 16 bases stayed unmatched.

The J gene is TRBJ1-3, the V gene TRBV4-1; D is uncertain. The CDR3 covers 17 residues. The germline CDR1 and CDR2 sequences are MGHRA and YSYEKL. V shed 1 base and J shed 0 bases, with 13 bases lying between them. This CDR3 reads CASSQALKDVSGNTIYF. The CDR3, as DNA: TGCGCCAGCAGCCAAGCGCTCAAGGACGTCTCTGGAAACACCATATATTTT.

This clone has a single count. The genes are TRBV18 and TRBJ1-1, with 7 bases fitting TRBD1. This CDR3 has 15 residues. The germline V gene has CDR1 KGHSH and CDR2 LQKENI. V dropped 0 bases and J dropped 4; count of bases not matched to a gene: 5. CDR3 DNA sequence: TGTGCCAGCTCACCACCTCCAGGGGGTGGCACTGAAGCTTTCTTT. Encoded protein: CASSPPPGGGTEAFF.

V and J are TRBV25-1 and TRBJ1-2; possible D gene TRBD1, 5 bases. Germline CDR1 is MGHDK and CDR2 is SYGVNS. Trimming pared 5 bases from V and 0 bases from J, leaving 13 bases between. This CDR3 has 15 residues. The CDR3 is CASSFRATANYGYTF. CDR3 coding DNA: TGTGCCAGCAGTTTCAGGGCGACAGCTAACTATGGCTACACCTTC.

The rearrangement links TRBV30 to TRBJ2-3; D is unresolved. The germline V and J ends were trimmed by 4 bases and 3 bases, with 11 bases remaining between them. The germline gives CDR1 GTSNPN, CDR2 SVGIG (reference sequence). This CDR3 is 13 amino acids long. CDR3 nucleotide sequence: TGTGCCTGGAACCCGGTCGTTACAGATACGCAGTATTTT. This codes for CAWNPVVTDTQYF. Complete variable domain (other parts from reference TRBV30 and TRBJ2-3): SQTIHQWPATLVQPVGSPLSLECTVEGTSNPNLYWYRQAAGRGLQLLFYSVGIGQISSEVPQNLSASRPQDRQFILSSKKLLLSDSGFYLCAWNPVVTDTQYFGPGTRLTVL.

The chain has TRBV10-3 and TRBJ2-7, with 11 nucleotides matching TRBD1. This CDR3 contains 12 residues. Germline CDR1 and CDR2: ENHRY and SYGVKD. V shed 10 bases, J shed 6 bases, and the junction held 5 bases outside the gene matches. Here the CDR3 DNA reads TGTGCCAGCAGGGACAGGGGGATCGAGCAGTACTTC. Protein product: CASRDRGIEQYF.

J is TRBJ1-1 and V is TRBV5-6, with D possibly being TRBD1 (5 bases). Trimming left V 0 bases short and J 7 bases short, with 16 bases between. Germline V gene lookup returns CDR1 SGHDT and CDR2 YYEEEE. The CDR3 sequence is 15 residues long. CDR3: CASSLGPGVLFEAFF. CDR3 nucleotide sequence: TGTGCCAGCAGCTTGGGTCCGGGGGTTTTGTTTGAAGCTTTCTTT.

The genes are TRBV11-2 and TRBJ2-5, with D perhaps TRBD2 (8 bases). CDR3 length equals 17 residues. Germline V CDR1 and CDR2: SGHAT, FQNNGV. With 5 bases removed from V and 0 bases from J, the gap between germline ends came to 19 bases. The CDR3: CASSPQGGLVYQETQYF. The CDR3 coding sequence is TGTGCCAGCAGCCCTCAGGGGGGACTAGTGTACCAAGAGACCCAGTACTTC.

This rearrangement joins TRBV5-6 to TRBJ2-2, with 9 bases matching TRBD1. The CDR3 runs 15 residues. V lost 2 bases, J lost 6 bases, and 5 bases stayed unmatched. The germline V gene has CDR1 SGHDT and CDR2 YYEEEE. CDR3 protein: CASSFGTGFSGELFF. CDR3 coding DNA: TGTGCCAGCAGCTTCGGGACAGGGTTTTCCGGGGAGCTGTTTTTT.

The rearrangement joins TRBV2 to TRBJ2-1; maybe TRBD1 (5 bases). The CDR3 extends over 16 amino acids. CDR1 SNHLY and CDR2 FYNNEI come from the germline V gene. V shed 4 bases and J shed 0 bases, with 13 bases lying between them. CDR3 in DNA: TGTGCCAGCAGTGGGACAATCGACAGCTCCTACAATGAGCAGTTCTTC. It yields the protein CASSGTIDSSYNEQFF.

The chain is built from TRBV10-3 and TRBJ1-4, with TRBD1 matching over 8 bases. Germline lookup yields CDR1 ENHRY and CDR2 SYGVKD. V was clipped by 1 base and J by 7 bases; unmatched bases: 8. The CDR3 spans 16 residues. The CDR3 here is CAISEYGQGEREKLFF. CDR3 nucleotide sequence: TGTGCCATCAGTGAGTACGGACAGGGTGAGCGTGAAAAACTGTTTTTT.

This chain joins TRBV5-5 and TRBJ2-7; tentative D call: TRBD1 (6 bases). Germline V gene data show CDR1 as SGHKS and CDR2 as YYEKEE (reference sequence). The CDR3 totals 16 residues. Trimming stripped 1 base from V and 6 bases from J, with 20 bases between. The chain's CDR3 is CASSLFSGTPVGEQYF. The CDR3 nucleotides read TGTGCCAGCAGCTTGTTTTCCGGGACACCCGTCGGCGAGCAGTACTTC. Complete variable domain (other parts from reference TRBV5-5 and TRBJ2-7): DAGVTQSPTHLIKTRGQQVTLRCSPISGHKSVSWYQQVLGQGPQFIFQYYEKEERGRGNFPDRFSARQFPNYSSELNVNALLLGDSALYLCASSLFSGTPVGEQYFGPGTRLTVT.

The J gene is TRBJ2-1, the V gene TRBV14; D unclear. Trimming took off 4 bases at V and 12 bases at J, with 13 bases between the two ends. The germline CDR1 and CDR2 sequences are SGHDN and FVKESK. This CDR3 spans 12 amino acids. This chain's CDR3 is CASSPDPALQFF. Written as DNA, the CDR3 is TGTGCCAGCAGCCCGGATCCTGCGCTGCAGTTCTTC.

The chain couples TRBV9 to TRBJ2-3, with D unresolved. The CDR3 covers 15 residues. The V gene's germline CDR1 is SGDLS and CDR2 YYNGEE. V lost 0 bases, J lost 0 bases, and 8 bases lay in between. CDR3 nucleotide sequence: TGTGCCAGCAGCGTAGTAGTCGGTAGCACAGATACGCAGTATTTT. It codes for CASSVVVGSTDTQYF.

The chain has TRBV5-6 and TRBJ1-1; 7 nucleotides agree with TRBD1. CDR3 length: 13 residues. In germline, CDR1 is SGHDT, CDR2 YYEEEE. The V gene end was trimmed by 2 bases and the J gene end by 3 bases; junction bases not matched to a gene: 1. The CDR3 loop reads CASSFQGDTEAFF. CDR3 DNA: TGTGCCAGCAGCTTTCAGGGGGACACTGAAGCTTTCTTT.

The count of this clone is one. This chain uses TRBV15 with TRBJ2-5; 8 positions match TRBD2. The CDR3 has 14 residues. The V gene's germline CDR1 is LNHNV and CDR2 YYDKDF (reference sequence). The ends lost 5 bases at V and 1 base at J; junction bases unmatched: 3. The CDR3 nucleotides are TGTGCCACCAGCTATAGCGGGGTCCAAGAGACCCAGTACTTC. It codes for CATSYSGVQETQYF.